The 21 T cell receptor beta chains in this list originate from one sample, sequenced in a study of T cell responses to AZD1222 COVID-19 vaccine (dated by TCRdb to about 2021). The sample's time point label is to be understood as: baseline before first vaccination. Preparation of the library involved the immunoSEQ multiplex PCR assay. TCRdb took over this immuneACCESS table, retaining in-frame rearrangements with V and J assigned. Such tables are incomplete; in checked studies, under half of the missing clones stem from an unresolved V gene, and the remainder is unexplained. The sample contains 100,000 to 150,000 clones, over 75% of them found a single time. Of the sample, 5% to 6% is held by the ten largest clones. The input for sequencing was peripheral blood, taken on day 0 of AZD1222 vaccination. Source of these receptors: an adult in good health.

This clone was detected once. Other DNA sequences within the sample encode an identical CDR3. The chain recombines TRBV6-5 with TRBJ1-4; D is possibly TRBD1 (6 bases). This CDR3 has 15 amino acids. CDR1 and CDR2 from the germline V gene are MNHEY and SVGAGI. Trimming shortened V by 0 bases and J by 8 bases, and 13 bases separated the two germline ends. This chain's CDR3 is CASSYSIQGGEKLFF. CDR3 nucleotide sequence: TGTGCCAGCAGTTACTCGATACAGGGTGGGGAAAAACTGTTTTTT.

The chain couples TRBV28 to TRBJ1-2; D gene ambiguous. V lost 4 bases and J 6 bases, leaving 12 bases between the germline ends. The CDR3 is 13 amino acids. The germline V gene has CDR1 MDHEN and CDR2 SYDVKM. The CDR3 here is CASSSKGQHGYTF. CDR3 bases: TGTGCCAGCAGTTCAAAGGGTCAACATGGCTACACCTTC.

The chain uses TRBV3-1 (or the pseudogene TRBV3-2) and TRBJ1-1; D is undetermined. Trimming shortened V by 1 base and J by 3 bases, and 6 bases separated the two germline ends. From germline, CDR1 is LGHDT and CDR2 YNNKEL (reference sequence). The CDR3 totals 13 residues. CDR3: CASSQGQYTEAFF. CDR3 DNA sequence: TGTGCCAGCAGCCAAGGGCAGTACACTGAAGCTTTCTTT.

This clone was detected only a few times. V usage is TRBV12-3 or TRBV12-4 and J usage is TRBJ2-7, with a weak D call TRBD1 (6 bases). The V and J ends lost 2 bases and 5 bases respectively, with 10 bases between them. The CDR3 extends over 13 amino acids. CDR3 bases: TGTGCCAGCAGTTTACAACAGGGCGACGAGCAGTACTTC. Protein sequence: CASSLQQGDEQYF.

The rearrangement uses TRBV19 and TRBJ1-2, with 9 positions matching TRBD1. After removal of 1 base from V and 4 bases from J, the junction contained 7 bases not matched to a gene. CDR3 length: 16 residues. Germline V gene sequence: CDR1 LNHDA, CDR2 SQIVND (reference sequence). CDR3 region: CASSIGTSDRGYGYTF. The CDR3 nucleotides are TGTGCCAGTAGTATAGGTACCTCGGACAGGGGCTATGGCTACACCTTC.

The V call is TRBV7-8, the J call TRBJ1-1; 7 positions agree with TRBD1. J was trimmed by 2 bases and V by 4 bases; bases with no gene match: 10. The CDR3 spans 16 residues. The germline gives CDR1 SGHVS, CDR2 FQNEAQ. CDR3 DNA sequence: TGTGCCAGCAGCTCTAATGAACAGGGGAGTAACACTGAAGCTTTCTTT. It codes for CASSSNEQGSNTEAFF. Filled out from reference TRBV7-8 and TRBJ1-1, the complete variable domain reads GAGVSQSPRYKVAKRGQDVALRCDPISGHVSLFWYQQALGQGPEFLTYFQNEAQLDKSGLPSDRFFAERPEGSVSTLKIQRTQQEDSAVYLCASSSNEQGSNTEAFFGQGTRLTVV.

This chain joins TRBV29-1 and TRBJ1-4; possible D gene TRBD1, 5 bases. The CDR3 totals 13 residues. Germline V gene data show CDR1 as SQVTM and CDR2 as ANQGSEA. V gave up 4 bases and J gave up 5 bases, with 11 bases separating them. The CDR3 is CSVAGLGNEKLFF. The DNA of the CDR3 is TGCAGCGTTGCGGGGCTTGGGAATGAAAAACTGTTTTTT.

This chain joins TRBV5-8 and TRBJ1-5; D unresolved. Germline V lookup: CDR1 SGHTS, CDR2 YDEGEE. Trimming removed 1 base at V and 1 base at J, with 6 bases between. The CDR3 extends over 14 amino acids. Here the CDR3 DNA reads TGTGCCAGCAGCTTGAGATCCAGCAATCAGCCCCAGCATTTT. Amino acid sequence: CASSLRSSNQPQHF.

As DNA, the CDR3 is TGTGCCAGCAGCTCGGGACAGCCCTACGAGCAGTACTTC. Translating it yields CASSSGQPYEQYF. The chain combines TRBV28 with TRBJ2-7, with 7 bases lining up with TRBD1. Losses at the gene ends were 6 bases for V and 2 bases for J; bases not matched to a gene: 4. The CDR3 runs 13 residues. Germline CDR1 and CDR2: MDHEN and SYDVKM. Drawing the rest from reference TRBV28 and TRBJ2-7, the complete variable domain is DVKVTQSSRYLVKRTGEKVFLECVQDMDHENMFWYRQDPGLGLRLIYFSYDVKMKEKGDIPEGYSVSREKKERFSLILESASTNQTSMYLCASSSGQPYEQYFGPGTRLTVT.

This rearrangement joins TRBV27 to TRBJ1-5; 8 positions agree with TRBD1. The CDR3 totals 15 residues. The ends lost 5 bases at V and 7 bases at J; junction bases unmatched: 10. Germline loops: CDR1 MNHEY, CDR2 SMNVEV (reference sequence). CDR3 sequence: CASSPSPGGEQPQHF. In DNA form, the CDR3 reads TGTGCCAGCAGTCCCTCGCCAGGGGGCGAGCAGCCCCAGCATTTT.

J is TRBJ1-5 and V is TRBV18, with TRBD1 matching over 10 bases. CDR3 length: 15 amino acids. The ends lost 1 base at V and 5 bases at J; junction bases unmatched: 2. Per germline, CDR1 KGHSH and CDR2 LQKENI. The CDR3: CASSPQGQGHQPQHF. DNA of the CDR3: TGTGCCAGCTCACCACAGGGACAGGGGCATCAGCCCCAGCATTTT. Supplemented by reference TRBV18 and TRBJ1-5, the full variable domain reads NAGVMQNPRHLVRRRGQEARLRCSPMKGHSHVYWYRQLPEEGLKFMVYLQKENIIDESGMPKERFSAEFPKEGPSILRIQQVVRGDSAAYFCASSPQGQGHQPQHFGDGTRLSIL.

The V call is TRBV7-9, the J call TRBJ2-1; 9 positions match TRBD2. The length of the CDR3 is 14 residues. Trimming removed 5 bases from V and 10 bases from J; junction bases left unmatched: 9. Germline V gives CDR1 SEHNR, CDR2 FQNEAQ (reference sequence). The CDR3, as DNA: TGTGCCAGCAGCGATCCGGGACTAGCAGGGGAGCAGTTCTTC. This gives the protein CASSDPGLAGEQFF.

The V and J genes are TRBV6-1 and TRBJ2-3; D remains unclear. The length of the CDR3 is 13 residues. Trimming pared 1 base from V and 3 bases from J, leaving 5 bases between. Germline lookup yields CDR1 MNHNS and CDR2 SASEGT. The CDR3 region has the DNA TGTGCCAGCAGTGAAGTTGCGACAGATACGCAGTATTTT. It is translated as CASSEVATDTQYF.

V gene TRBV28 combines with J gene TRBJ1-2; D not certain. Per the germline V gene, CDR1 is MDHEN and CDR2 is SYDVKM. V was pared by 7 bases and J by 6 bases, with 18 bases between. This CDR3 region has 14 residues. CDR3: CASKPPWAEDGYTF. For the CDR3, the DNA is TGTGCCAGCAAACCCCCCTGGGCTGAGGATGGCTACACCTTC.

V usage is TRBV2 and J usage is TRBJ1-6; D is possibly TRBD1 (5 bases). The CDR3 has 14 residues. Germline assignment: CDR1 SNHLY and CDR2 FYNNEI. Trimming shortened V by 3 bases and J by 8 bases, and 11 bases separated the two germline ends. The CDR3: CASSDSRGDSPLHF. CDR3 DNA: TGTGCCAGCAGTGACAGCCGGGGGGATTCACCCCTCCACTTT.

The genes are TRBV30 and TRBJ1-4, with unresolved D. This CDR3 has 12 residues. Germline lookup yields CDR1 GTSNPN and CDR2 SVGIG (reference sequence). V was shortened by 2 bases and J by 8 bases, with 9 bases between the two germline ends. CDR3 nucleotides: TGTGCCTGGAGTAGAGGGTACGAAAAACTGTTTTTT. Translating gives CAWSRGYEKLFF.

This clone was observed a handful of times. The rearrangement uses TRBV9 and TRBJ1-4, with no clear D. The germline V gene encodes CDR1 SGDLS and CDR2 YYNGEE. V was cut by 0 bases and J by 7 bases, with 16 bases left in between. This CDR3 spans 16 amino acids. CDR3 in amino acids: CASSVGSGVRVEKLFF. Here the CDR3 DNA reads TGTGCCAGCAGCGTAGGATCCGGGGTGAGGGTTGAAAAACTGTTTTTT. The whole variable domain, filled in from reference TRBV9 and TRBJ1-4, reads DSGVTQTPKHLITATGQRVTLRCSPRSGDLSVYWYQQSLDQGLQFLIQYYNGEERAKGNILERFSAQQFPDLHSELNLSSLELGDSALYFCASSVGSGVRVEKLFFGSGTQLSVL.

The chain carries TRBV19 and TRBJ1-1; D is perhaps TRBD1 (5 bases). CDR3 length: 16 amino acids. V lost 8 bases and J 0 bases, leaving 19 bases between the germline ends. Germline V lookup: CDR1 LNHDA, CDR2 SQIVND (reference sequence). As DNA, the CDR3 is TGTGCCAGTTGGGGCTACGTCTCCCAACTGAACACTGAAGCTTTCTTT. Protein product: CASWGYVSQLNTEAFF. Full variable domain (rest looked up from reference TRBV19 and TRBJ1-1): DGGITQSPKYLFRKEGQNVTLSCEQNLNHDAMYWYRQDPGQGLRLIYYSQIVNDFQKGDIAEGYSVSREKKESFPLTVTSAQKNPTAFYLCASWGYVSQLNTEAFFGQGTRLTVV.

V usage is TRBV7-7 and J usage is TRBJ2-3; 8 nucleotides align to TRBD2. With V trimmed by 5 bases and J by 3 bases, 7 bases remained unmatched. Germline V gives CDR1 SSHAT, CDR2 FNYEAQ (reference sequence). The CDR3 runs 15 residues. For the CDR3, the DNA is TGTGCCAGCAGCCTCCGGGAGGGCCGGACAGATACGCAGTATTTT. It codes for CASSLREGRTDTQYF.

The chain has TRBV5-1 and TRBJ2-4; either TRBD1 or TRBD2 may supply D (5 bases each). Between the trimmed V and J ends, which lost 0 bases and 5 bases, there was a span of 12 bases. The CDR3 totals 15 residues. From germline, CDR1 is SGHRS and CDR2 YFSETQ. The CDR3 DNA reads as TGCGCCAGCAGCTTGGGTGGGGGAAACCAAAACATTCAGTACTTC. Encoded protein: CASSLGGGNQNIQYF.

The gene calls are TRBV4-3 and TRBJ1-2; TRBD1 agrees at 7 bases. Germline V CDR1 and CDR2: LGHNA, YSLEER. The CDR3 totals 15 residues. V lost 4 bases and J lost 7; bases outside the gene matches: 12. The CDR3 sequence: CASSLEGAGIGGYTF. CDR3 nucleotide sequence: TGCGCCAGCAGCCTGGAGGGGGCAGGGATAGGTGGCTACACCTTC.